These 2 T cell receptor beta chains were all obtained from the same sample, sequenced in a study of blood T cells in healthy people across ages. A second PCR, run for roughly 7 to 12 cycles, used a sample-barcoded 5' primer plus a J-beta primer mix. MiXCR, applied by TCRdb to the 5' RACE reads, yields one record per CDR3 protein. The repertoire includes hundreds of thousands of distinct CDR3 sequences, 45% to 50% of them detected once, and 25% to 35% sits in the top ten. The source material was blood. The receptors were sampled from a woman aged 60 to 75 in good health.

The rearrangement joins TRBV20-1 to TRBJ2-1; D might be TRBD1 (5 bases). V lost 4 bases, J lost 8 bases, and 9 bases lay in between. This CDR3 contains 11 residues. Germline CDR1 is DFQATT and CDR2 is SNEGSKA (reference sequence). The CDR3, as DNA: TGCAGTGCTACAGGGTCCGATGAGCAGTTCTTC. This encodes CSATGSDEQFF.

V usage is TRBV20-1 and J usage is TRBJ1-5, with 7 nucleotides matching TRBD1. Germline lookup yields CDR1 DFQATT and CDR2 SNEGSKA (reference sequence). This CDR3 is built from 16 residues. J gave up 1 base and V 0 bases, and 6 bases lay outside the gene matches. CDR3 protein: CSARDQGGISNQPQHF. As DNA, the CDR3 is TGCAGTGCTAGAGATCAGGGGGGGATAAGCAATCAGCCCCAGCATTTT.